One sample yielded the 9 T cell receptor beta chains listed below, sequenced in a study of vaccination and CD4 T cells after COVID-19. With the Oncomine TCR Beta short-read assay, DNA from cultured CD4+ T cells was sequenced. TCRdb reprocessed the PCR reads via MiXCR and lists one record per CDR3 protein. This table holds about 15,000 distinct CDR3 sequences, about 50% found once. Indicated treatment: approximately nine-day PBMC culture with coronavirus spike peptide pools or control peptides (ViraFEST assay). No cognate antigen is known for these TCRs. The source material was CD4+ T cells from blood, cultured in vitro. The receptors here all came from a human donor who had recovered from COVID-19.

This sequence joins TRBV19 and TRBJ1-5; no firm D call. Trimming took off 7 bases at V and 7 bases at J, with 14 bases between the two ends. Germline values: CDR1 LNHDA, CDR2 SQIVND (reference sequence). The CDR3 covers 13 residues. In DNA, the CDR3 is TGTGCCAGTATTTTTGACCGTTCACAGCCCCAGCATTTT. Protein sequence: CASIFDRSQPQHF.

This chain uses TRBV7-8 with TRBJ2-4, with unresolved D. The CDR3 totals 16 residues. The V end lost 5 bases, the J end lost 1 base, and 15 bases lay between the germline ends. Germline CDR1 is SGHVS and CDR2 is FQNEAQ. CDR3 residues: CASSPPVREAKNIQYF. The CDR3 nucleotides read TGTGCCAGCAGCCCCCCCGTGCGAGAGGCCAAAAACATTCAGTACTTC.

The J gene is TRBJ1-5, the V gene TRBV19; D may be TRBD1 (5 bases). This CDR3 region has 19 residues. Germline V gene lookup returns CDR1 LNHDA and CDR2 SQIVND (reference sequence). V lost 7 bases, J lost 1 base, and 26 bases lay in between. CDR3 protein: CASMGLEGRGLVSNQPQHF. As DNA, the CDR3 is TGTGCCAGTATGGGACTTGAGGGGCGCGGGTTGGTGAGCAATCAGCCCCAGCATTTT.

This rearrangement joins TRBV5-1 to TRBJ1-6; possibly TRBD1 for D (5 bases). Germline-derived CDR1 and CDR2 are SGHRS and YFSETQ. The CDR3 runs to 14 residues. V was trimmed by 3 bases and J by 11 bases, leaving 15 bases between them. The CDR3 sequence is CASSSGTEGTPLHF. In nucleotides, the CDR3 is TGCGCCAGCAGCTCCGGGACCGAAGGGACACCCCTCCACTTT.

This clonotype was seen only a few times. The rearrangement links TRBV10-1 to TRBJ2-5; 8 nucleotides agree with TRBD2. Per the germline V gene, CDR1 is WNHNN and CDR2 is SYGVQD (reference sequence). The CDR3 length is 13 residues. The CDR3 DNA sequence: TGCCCTCACAAGCGGGAGCGGATGGAGACCCAGTACTTC. Residues: CPHKRERMETQYF.

The gene calls are TRBV18 and TRBJ1-6; 9 nucleotides match TRBD1. The CDR3 has 16 residues. Germline V gene data show CDR1 as KGHSH and CDR2 as LQKENI. V was clipped by 3 bases and J by 5 bases; unmatched bases: 5. CDR3 residues: CASSPRDRANNSPLHF. The DNA of the CDR3 is TGTGCCAGCTCACCTCGGGACAGGGCAAATAATTCACCCCTCCACTTT.

The chain joins TRBV7-6 to TRBJ2-1; 11 bases match TRBD2. CDR1 SGHVS and CDR2 FNYEAQ come from the germline V gene. V was pared by 1 base and J by 6 bases, with 8 bases of the junction left unmatched. This CDR3 is 17 amino acids long. CDR3 nucleotide sequence: TGTGCCAGCAGCTTAGTGACTAGCGGGACGCCATTCAATGAGCAGTTCTTC. Translated: CASSLVTSGTPFNEQFF. The full variable domain, rest sourced from reference TRBV7-6 and TRBJ2-1, is GAGVSQSPRYKVTKRGQDVALRCDPISGHVSLYWYRQALGQGPEFLTYFNYEAQQDKSGLPNDRFSAERPEGSISTLTIQRTEQRDSAMYRCASSLVTSGTPFNEQFFGPGTRLTVL.

This clonotype was seen a few times. The V and J genes are TRBV6-1 and TRBJ1-2, with D possibly TRBD1 on 6 matching bases. Trimming removed 2 bases at V and 3 bases at J, with 25 bases between. Germline loops: CDR1 MNHNS, CDR2 SASEGT. CDR3 size: 19 residues. In nucleotides, the CDR3 is TGTGCCAGCAGTGAAAGGCCGTCGAGCGGGGGCGGAGGTCACTATGGCTACACCTTC. This encodes CASSERPSSGGGGHYGYTF.

The J gene is TRBJ1-4, the V gene TRBV6-4; 11 nucleotides align to TRBD1. CDR3 length: 14 residues. J gave up 7 bases and V 2 bases, and 0 bases lay outside the gene matches. The V gene's germline CDR1 is MRHNA and CDR2 SNTAGT. In DNA form, the CDR3 reads TGTGCCAGCAGTGACGGGACAGGGGGTGAAAAACTGTTTTTT. Protein sequence: CASSDGTGGEKLFF.